Below are 19 T cell receptor beta chains sequenced from a single sample in a study of cytomegalovirus exposure and HLA in healthy donors. 60 Vbeta and 13 Jbeta primers were used in PCR. Measured with immunoSEQ multiplex PCR; TCRdb has only the in-frame clones, and not every one. The repertoire holds about 140,000 clones, around three quarters seen once, with 3% to 3.5% in the top ten. The specimen sequenced was PBMCs. These receptors were obtained from a man in his forties in good health and CMV-seronegative.

This chain joins TRBV4-2 and TRBJ2-4, with 10 bases identical to TRBD1. The germline CDR1 and CDR2 sequences are LGHNA and YNFKEQ. This CDR3 is built from 14 residues. V shed 3 bases, J shed 6 bases, and the junction held 2 bases outside the gene matches. DNA of the CDR3: TGTGCCAGCAGCCAGGGGACAGGGGTAAACATTCAGTACTTC. Translated: CASSQGTGVNIQYF.

Only a few counts were recorded for this clone. The chain has TRBV7-8 and TRBJ1-5; 8 nucleotides line up with TRBD1. The V segment lost 1 base and the J segment 5 bases; nucleotides outside the gene matches: 4. The V gene's germline CDR1 is SGHVS and CDR2 FQNEAQ. The length of the CDR3 is 15 residues. The CDR3 DNA follows: TGTGCCAGCAGCTTAGGCAGGGGGCGAGATCAGCCCCAGCATTTT. Protein product: CASSLGRGRDQPQHF.

The V and J genes are TRBV5-1 and TRBJ1-2; D unclear. Germline assignment: CDR1 SGHRS and CDR2 YFSETQ. The CDR3 is made up of 15 amino acids. Trimming cost V 0 bases and J 6 bases, with 15 bases left between them. This chain's CDR3 is CASSLALGSGNGYTF. CDR3 DNA: TGCGCCAGCAGCTTGGCGCTGGGTAGCGGAAATGGCTACACCTTC.

This clone appeared once. The genes are TRBV15 and TRBJ2-7; D is possibly TRBD1 (5 bases). Germline V gene sequence: CDR1 LNHNV, CDR2 YYDKDF (reference sequence). Trimming took off 3 bases at V and 4 bases at J, with 13 bases between the two ends. The CDR3 runs 14 residues. The CDR3 region has the DNA TGTGCCACCAGCAGGAGGCAGGGAAGGTACGAGCAGTACTTC. As protein: CATSRRQGRYEQYF.

The J gene is TRBJ1-5, the V gene TRBV7-2; maybe TRBD1 (5 bases). The CDR3 consists of 14 residues. CDR1 and CDR2 (germline): SGHTA, FQGNSA. The germline V and J ends were trimmed by 0 bases and 2 bases, with 5 bases remaining between them. The CDR3 region has the DNA TGTGCCAGCAGCTTAGCAGGGGGCAATCAGCCCCAGCATTTT. It codes for CASSLAGGNQPQHF.

The chain links TRBV27 to TRBJ2-3; D is uncertain. This CDR3 contains 14 residues. Trimming took 4 bases from V and 2 from J, leaving 10 bases between them. CDR1 is MNHEY and CDR2 is SMNVEV in the germline V gene (reference sequence). This CDR3 is CASSSPWLTDTQYF. DNA for the CDR3: TGTGCCAGCAGTTCCCCGTGGCTCACAGATACGCAGTATTTT.

This clone was observed a few times. The rearrangement joins TRBV15 to TRBJ2-5; a weak D match, TRBD1 (6 bases). CDR1 and CDR2 (germline): LNHNV, YYDKDF (reference sequence). This CDR3 spans 14 amino acids. V lost 1 base to trimming and J lost 5 bases, with 11 bases between them. CDR3 sequence reads: CATSRVGGSETQYF. The DNA for the CDR3 is TGTGCCACCAGCAGAGTAGGGGGATCGGAGACCCAGTACTTC. Full variable domain (outside the CDR3, taken from reference TRBV15 and TRBJ2-5): DAMVIQNPRYQVTQFGKPVTLSCSQTLNHNVMYWYQQKSSQAPKLLFHYYDKDFNNEADTPDNFQSRRPNTSFCFLDIRSPGLGDTAMYLCATSRVGGSETQYFGPGTRLLVL.

The sample holds a few counts of this clone. The chain links TRBV6-5 to TRBJ2-7, with a possible D match to TRBD1 (6 bases). CDR1 and CDR2 (germline): MNHEY, SVGAGI. The CDR3 loop spans 14 amino acids. Trimming removed 4 bases from V and 5 bases from J, with 15 bases in between. This CDR3 is CASSSTGLVHEQYF. In DNA, the CDR3 is TGTGCCAGCAGTTCGACAGGTCTGGTCCACGAGCAGTACTTC.

In this sample, this clone turned up once. This sequence joins TRBV27 and TRBJ2-5; D possibly corresponds to TRBD1 (5 bases). CDR1 and CDR2 from the germline V gene are MNHEY and SMNVEV (reference sequence). Trimming removed 6 bases at V and 0 bases at J, with 8 bases between. CDR3 size: 13 residues. The CDR3 here is CASSPRDQETQYF. CDR3 sequence (DNA): TGTGCCAGCAGCCCCAGGGACCAAGAGACCCAGTACTTC.

The chain joins TRBV7-9 to TRBJ1-2, with TRBD1 matching over 9 bases. With V trimmed by 5 bases and J by 7 bases, 5 bases remained unmatched. The germline V gene has CDR1 SEHNR and CDR2 FQNEAQ (reference sequence). The CDR3 has 13 amino acids. CDR3 sequence (DNA): TGTGCCAGCAGCCCGGACAGGGGCTCTGGCTACACCTTC. This sequence encodes CASSPDRGSGYTF.

The chain has TRBV30 and TRBJ2-1; maybe TRBD1 (6 bases). This CDR3 contains 15 residues. Trimming left V 3 bases short and J 3 bases short, with 15 bases between. Germline loops: CDR1 GTSNPN, CDR2 SVGIG (reference sequence). CDR3 coding DNA: TGTGCCTGGAGCCCCCAGGGGCGAAGCTACAATGAGCAGTTCTTC. This sequence encodes CAWSPQGRSYNEQFF.

This clone was found once. The chain has TRBV7-8 and TRBJ2-3, with 14 bases matching TRBD2. Looked up from germline, CDR1 is SGHVS and CDR2 is FQNEAQ. There are 17 residues in the CDR3. With V trimmed by 2 bases and J by 8 bases, 9 bases remained unmatched. The CDR3 DNA sequence: TGTGCCAGCAGCTTACCTGGGACTAGCGGGGGTCGGGGTACGCAGTATTTT. Translation gives CASSLPGTSGGRGTQYF.

The genes are TRBV7-9 and TRBJ1-2; D may be TRBD1 (6 bases). CDR1 and CDR2 (germline): SEHNR, FQNEAQ (reference sequence). V gave up 2 bases and J gave up 9 bases, with 13 bases separating them. The CDR3 loop spans 13 amino acids. CDR3 protein: CASSLRGGMSYTF. In DNA, the CDR3 is TGTGCCAGCAGCTTACGCGGGGGCATGAGCTACACCTTC.

The chain links TRBV7-9 to TRBJ1-1, with TRBD1 as a possible D gene (6 bases). Germline V gene sequence: CDR1 SEHNR, CDR2 FQNEAQ (reference sequence). V was cut by 4 bases and J by 10 bases, with 13 bases left in between. The CDR3 spans 12 residues. CDR3 loop: CASSSETRGAFF. The CDR3 bases are TGTGCCAGCAGCTCGGAGACCAGGGGAGCTTTCTTT. Full variable domain (remainder filled in from reference TRBV7-9 and TRBJ1-1): DTGVSQNPRHKITKRGQNVTFRCDPISEHNRLYWYRQTLGQGPEFLTYFQNEAQLEKSRLLSDRFSAERPKGSFSTLEIQRTEQGDSAMYLCASSSETRGAFFGQGTRLTVV.

The V call is TRBV29-1, the J call TRBJ2-2; no reliable D call. CDR1 and CDR2 from the germline V gene are SQVTM and ANQGSEA. Trimming took 7 bases from V and 0 from J, leaving 6 bases between them. The CDR3 spans 12 residues. The CDR3 loop is CSAITNTGELFF. CDR3 sequence (DNA): TGCAGCGCCATCACGAACACCGGGGAGCTGTTTTTT.

V and J are TRBV25-1 and TRBJ1-4, with TRBD1 identical over 8 bases. This CDR3 is 13 amino acids long. V shed 11 bases, J shed 7 bases, and the junction held 9 bases outside the gene matches. Per the germline V gene, CDR1 is MGHDK and CDR2 is SYGVNS. CDR3 nucleotide sequence: TGTGCCTCCCGACAGGGGTCGGTTGAAAAACTGTTTTTT. Protein product: CASRQGSVEKLFF.

The V and J genes are TRBV7-9 and TRBJ2-3; 10 bases line up with TRBD2. Germline-derived CDR1 and CDR2 are SEHNR and FQNEAQ (reference sequence). This CDR3 is built from 15 residues. Trimming removed 6 bases from V and 3 bases from J; junction bases left unmatched: 6. CDR3 region: CASRPTSGPTDTQYF. The CDR3 region has the DNA TGTGCCAGCAGACCGACTAGCGGGCCAACAGATACGCAGTATTTT. The full variable domain, in which reference TRBV7-9 and TRBJ2-3 provide the parts outside the CDR3, is DTGVSQNPRHKITKRGQNVTFRCDPISEHNRLYWYRQTLGQGPEFLTYFQNEAQLEKSRLLSDRFSAERPKGSFSTLEIQRTEQGDSAMYLCASRPTSGPTDTQYFGPGTRLTVL.

The table lists this clone with a few counts. The V and J genes are TRBV15 and TRBJ1-1; 8 bases match TRBD1. The CDR3 has 15 amino acids. After removal of 0 bases from V and 6 bases from J, the junction contained 6 bases not matched to a gene. The germline V gene has CDR1 LNHNV and CDR2 YYDKDF (reference sequence). The CDR3 region is CATSRDVGQGAEAFF. In nucleotides, the CDR3 is TGTGCCACCAGCAGAGATGTAGGACAGGGAGCTGAAGCTTTCTTT.

The chain couples TRBV7-9 to TRBJ2-5; possibly TRBD2 for D (6 bases). Germline-derived CDR1 and CDR2 are SEHNR and FQNEAQ (reference sequence). V lost 1 base and J 5 bases, leaving 8 bases between the germline ends. The CDR3 totals 13 residues. The DNA for the CDR3 is TGTGCCAGCAGCTTAGGGGGAGGTGAGACCCAGTACTTC. As protein: CASSLGGGETQYF.